These 5 T cell receptor beta chains originate from one sample sequenced in a study of blood T cell repertoires in COVID-19. The data were produced by immunoSEQ multiplex PCR, yet TCRdb's version contains in-frame clones alone and is incomplete. The repertoire has under 250,000 clones, roughly 87% of them found once; the top ten carry about a tenth. Sequencing was done on a sample of PBMCs or T cells enriched from blood (not recorded which). All receptors derive from a man younger than 40 who had recovered from COVID-19.

The V call is TRBV10-3, the J call TRBJ1-1; the match to TRBD1 covers 9 bases. Unmatched junction bases numbered 7, after V lost 6 bases and J lost 5 bases. The CDR3 is 14 amino acids. The germline V gene encodes CDR1 ENHRY and CDR2 SYGVKD. The CDR3 DNA follows: TGTGCCATCAGGGGACAGGGAGGTTGGACTGAAGCTTTCTTT. Translated, it gives CAIRGQGGWTEAFF.

This clone was seen a handful of times. This chain uses TRBV28 with TRBJ1-5; a possible D gene is TRBD1 (5 bases). The V end was cut by 2 bases, the J end by 3 bases, with 8 bases between. This CDR3 has 14 residues. The V gene's germline CDR1 is MDHEN and CDR2 SYDVKM. The CDR3 sequence is CASSLVQVNQPQHF. DNA for the CDR3: TGTGCCAGCAGTTTAGTACAGGTCAATCAGCCCCAGCATTTT.

The chain links TRBV6-5 to TRBJ1-1; possible D gene TRBD1, 5 bases. Germline values: CDR1 MNHEY, CDR2 SVGAGI. The length of the CDR3 is 16 residues. V gave up 1 base and J gave up 5 bases, with 17 bases separating them. The CDR3 region is CASSYYSGSRQTEAFF. Written as DNA, the CDR3 is TGTGCCAGCAGTTACTATTCAGGGTCCCGACAGACTGAAGCTTTCTTT.

The chain links TRBV18 to TRBJ1-1, with D maybe TRBD1 (5 bases). Looked up from germline, CDR1 is KGHSH and CDR2 is LQKENI. V was trimmed by 3 bases and J by 11 bases, leaving 13 bases between them. The CDR3 is made up of 12 amino acids. This CDR3 is CASSPREGLAFF. CDR3 DNA: TGTGCCAGCTCACCTCGGGAGGGGTTGGCTTTCTTT. Combining the CDR3 with reference TRBV18 and TRBJ1-1 gives the whole variable domain NAGVMQNPRHLVRRRGQEARLRCSPMKGHSHVYWYRQLPEEGLKFMVYLQKENIIDESGMPKERFSAEFPKEGPSILRIQQVVRGDSAAYFCASSPREGLAFFGQGTRLTVV.

The chain joins TRBV10-3 to TRBJ2-1; 8 nucleotides agree with TRBD2. The ends lost 5 bases at V and 10 bases at J; junction bases unmatched: 10. Germline assignment: CDR1 ENHRY and CDR2 SYGVKD. The CDR3 totals 14 residues. CDR3 coding DNA: TGTGCCATCAGTCCCACGGGGGGGCCAGAAGAGCAGTTCTTC. This encodes CAISPTGGPEEQFF.